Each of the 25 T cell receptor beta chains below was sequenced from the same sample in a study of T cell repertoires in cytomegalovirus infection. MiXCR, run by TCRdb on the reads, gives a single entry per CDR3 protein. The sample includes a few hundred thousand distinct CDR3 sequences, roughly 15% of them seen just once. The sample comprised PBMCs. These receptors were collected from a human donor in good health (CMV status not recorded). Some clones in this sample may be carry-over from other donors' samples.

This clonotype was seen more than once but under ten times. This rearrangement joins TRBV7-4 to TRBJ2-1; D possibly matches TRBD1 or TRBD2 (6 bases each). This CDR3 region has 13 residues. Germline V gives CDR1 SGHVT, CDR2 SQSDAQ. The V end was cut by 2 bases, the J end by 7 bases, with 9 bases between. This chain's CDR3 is CASSLTGRNEQFF. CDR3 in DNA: TGTGCCAGCAGCTTAACAGGGAGGAATGAGCAGTTCTTC.

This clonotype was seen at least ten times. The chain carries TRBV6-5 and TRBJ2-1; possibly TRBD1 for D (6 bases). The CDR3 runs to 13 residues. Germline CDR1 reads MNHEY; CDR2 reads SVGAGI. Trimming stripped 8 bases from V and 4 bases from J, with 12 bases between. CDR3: CASGPDSYNEQFF. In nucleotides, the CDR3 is TGTGCCAGCGGGCCGGACAGTTACAATGAGCAGTTCTTC.

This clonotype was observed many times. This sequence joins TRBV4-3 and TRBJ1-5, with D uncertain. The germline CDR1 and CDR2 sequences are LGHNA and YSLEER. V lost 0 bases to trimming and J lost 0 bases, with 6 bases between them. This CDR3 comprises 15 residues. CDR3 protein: CASSQDQYSNQPQHF. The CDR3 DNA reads TGCGCCAGCAGCCAAGACCAGTATAGCAATCAGCCCCAGCATTTT.

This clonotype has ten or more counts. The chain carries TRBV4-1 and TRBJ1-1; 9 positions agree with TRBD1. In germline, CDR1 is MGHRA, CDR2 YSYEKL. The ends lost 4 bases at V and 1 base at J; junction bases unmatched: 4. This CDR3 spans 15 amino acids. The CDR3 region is CASSLRDRENTEAFF. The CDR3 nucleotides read TGCGCCAGCAGCCTACGGGACAGGGAGAACACTGAAGCTTTCTTT.

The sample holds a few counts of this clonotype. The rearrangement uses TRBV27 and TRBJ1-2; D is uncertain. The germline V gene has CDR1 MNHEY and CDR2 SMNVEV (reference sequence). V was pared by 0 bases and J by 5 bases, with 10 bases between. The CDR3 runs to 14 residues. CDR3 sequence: CASSLSARTYGYTF. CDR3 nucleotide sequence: TGTGCCAGCAGTTTATCGGCAAGAACTTATGGCTACACCTTC.

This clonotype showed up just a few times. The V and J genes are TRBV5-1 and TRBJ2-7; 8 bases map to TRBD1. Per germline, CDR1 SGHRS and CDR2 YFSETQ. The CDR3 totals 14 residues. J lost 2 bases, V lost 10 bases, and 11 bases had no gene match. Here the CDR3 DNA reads TGCGCCTCGCGACTCGGACAGGGAACCTACGAGCAGTACTTC. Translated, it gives CASRLGQGTYEQYF.

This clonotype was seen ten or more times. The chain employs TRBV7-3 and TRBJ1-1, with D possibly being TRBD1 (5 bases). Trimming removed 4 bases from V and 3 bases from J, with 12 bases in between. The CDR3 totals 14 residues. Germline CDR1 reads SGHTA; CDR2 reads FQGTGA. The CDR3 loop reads CASSSGVGYTEAFF. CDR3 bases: TGTGCCAGCAGCTCGGGGGTCGGGTACACTGAAGCTTTCTTT.

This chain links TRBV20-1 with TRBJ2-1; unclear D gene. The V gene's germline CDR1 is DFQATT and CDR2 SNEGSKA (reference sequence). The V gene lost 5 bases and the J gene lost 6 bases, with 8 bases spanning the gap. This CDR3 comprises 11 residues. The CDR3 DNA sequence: TGCAGTGCTTTTCTTAGCAATGAGCAGTTCTTC. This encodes CSAFLSNEQFF.

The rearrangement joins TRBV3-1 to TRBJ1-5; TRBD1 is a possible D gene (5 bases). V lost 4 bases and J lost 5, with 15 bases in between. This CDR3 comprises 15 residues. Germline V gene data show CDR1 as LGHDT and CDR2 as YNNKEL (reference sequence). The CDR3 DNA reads TGTGCCAGCAGCCTAGGGGTTTCGGTGGATCAGCCCCAGCATTTT. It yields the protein CASSLGVSVDQPQHF. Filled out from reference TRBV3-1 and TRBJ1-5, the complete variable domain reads DTAVSQTPKYLVTQMGNDKSIKCEQNLGHDTMYWYKQDSKKFLKIMFSYNNKELIINETVPNRFSPKSPDKAHLNLHINSLELGDSAVYFCASSLGVSVDQPQHFGDGTRLSIL.

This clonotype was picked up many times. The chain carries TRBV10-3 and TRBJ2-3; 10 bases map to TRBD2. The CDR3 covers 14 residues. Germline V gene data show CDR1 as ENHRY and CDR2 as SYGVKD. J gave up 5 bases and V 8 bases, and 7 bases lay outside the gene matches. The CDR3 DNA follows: TGTGCCATCTTGGCTAGCGGGGGAGGAGATACGCAGTATTTT. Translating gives CAILASGGGDTQYF.

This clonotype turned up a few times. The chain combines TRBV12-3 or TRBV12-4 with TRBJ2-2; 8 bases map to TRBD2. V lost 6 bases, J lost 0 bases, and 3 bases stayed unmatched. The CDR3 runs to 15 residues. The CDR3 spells CASSISGANTGELFF. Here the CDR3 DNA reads TGTGCCAGCAGCATTAGCGGGGCGAACACCGGGGAGCTGTTTTTT.

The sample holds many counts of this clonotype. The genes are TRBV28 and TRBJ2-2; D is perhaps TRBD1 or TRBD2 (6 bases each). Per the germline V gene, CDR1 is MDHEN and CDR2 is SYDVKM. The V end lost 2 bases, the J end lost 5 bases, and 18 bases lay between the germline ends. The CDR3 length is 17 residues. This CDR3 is CASSLPLGGGTTGELFF. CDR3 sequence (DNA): TGTGCCAGCAGTTTACCCCTCGGAGGGGGAACAACCGGGGAGCTGTTTTTT.

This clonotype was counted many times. The CDR3 DNA follows: TGTGCCAGCAGCTTATGGGACAGTCTACTTATGAACACTGAAGCTTTCTTT. Its translation is CASSLWDSLLMNTEAFF. The chain employs TRBV7-6 and TRBJ1-1; 7 nucleotides align to TRBD1. Germline-derived CDR1 and CDR2 are SGHVS and FNYEAQ. J was trimmed by 0 bases and V by 2 bases; bases with no gene match: 9. The CDR3 extends over 17 amino acids. Drawing the rest from reference TRBV7-6 and TRBJ1-1, the complete variable domain is GAGVSQSPRYKVTKRGQDVALRCDPISGHVSLYWYRQALGQGPEFLTYFNYEAQQDKSGLPNDRFSAERPEGSISTLTIQRTEQRDSAMYRCASSLWDSLLMNTEAFFGQGTRLTVV.

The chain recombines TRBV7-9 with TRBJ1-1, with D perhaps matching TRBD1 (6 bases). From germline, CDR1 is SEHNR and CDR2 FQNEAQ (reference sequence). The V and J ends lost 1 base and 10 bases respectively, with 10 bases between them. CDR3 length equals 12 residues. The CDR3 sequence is CASSLETGGAFF. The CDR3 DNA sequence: TGTGCCAGCAGCTTAGAGACAGGCGGAGCTTTCTTT.

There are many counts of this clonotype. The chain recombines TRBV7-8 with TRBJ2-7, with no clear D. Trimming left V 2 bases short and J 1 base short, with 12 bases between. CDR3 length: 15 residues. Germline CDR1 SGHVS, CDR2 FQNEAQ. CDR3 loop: CASSLSVAASYEQYF. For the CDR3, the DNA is TGTGCCAGCAGCTTATCAGTTGCGGCGTCCTACGAGCAGTACTTC.

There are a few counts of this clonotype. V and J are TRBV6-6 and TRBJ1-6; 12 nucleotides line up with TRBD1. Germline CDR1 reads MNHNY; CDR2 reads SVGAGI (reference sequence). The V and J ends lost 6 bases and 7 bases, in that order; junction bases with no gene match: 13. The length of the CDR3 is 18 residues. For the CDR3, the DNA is TGTGCCAGCAGGGCCGGGACAGGGGGCGTGAGGAGAAATTCACCCCTCCACTTT. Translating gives CASRAGTGGVRRNSPLHF.

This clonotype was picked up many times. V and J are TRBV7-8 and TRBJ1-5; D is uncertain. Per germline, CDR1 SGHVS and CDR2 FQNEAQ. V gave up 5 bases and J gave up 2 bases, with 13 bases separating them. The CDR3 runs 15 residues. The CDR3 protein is CASSVLNSGNQPQHF. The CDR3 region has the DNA TGTGCCAGCAGCGTCCTTAACAGCGGCAATCAGCCCCAGCATTTT.

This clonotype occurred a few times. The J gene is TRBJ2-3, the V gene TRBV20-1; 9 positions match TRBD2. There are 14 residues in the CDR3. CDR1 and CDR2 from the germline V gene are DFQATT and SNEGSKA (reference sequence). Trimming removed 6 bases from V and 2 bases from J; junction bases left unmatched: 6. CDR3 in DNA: TGCAGTGCCCCACTAGCGGGCCTCACAGATACGCAGTATTTT. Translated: CSAPLAGLTDTQYF.

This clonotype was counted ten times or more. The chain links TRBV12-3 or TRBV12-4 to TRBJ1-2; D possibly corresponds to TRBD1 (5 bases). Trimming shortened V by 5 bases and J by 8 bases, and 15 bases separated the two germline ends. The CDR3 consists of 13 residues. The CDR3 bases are TGTGCCAGCAGTCCCTTTAGGGGCGCAGGCTACACCTTC. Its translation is CASSPFRGAGYTF.

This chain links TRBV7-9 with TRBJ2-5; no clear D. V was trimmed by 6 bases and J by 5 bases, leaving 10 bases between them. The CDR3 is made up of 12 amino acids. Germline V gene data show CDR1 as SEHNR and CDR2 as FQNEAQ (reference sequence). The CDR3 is CASRSGWETQYF. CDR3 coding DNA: TGTGCCAGCAGATCAGGTTGGGAGACCCAGTACTTC.

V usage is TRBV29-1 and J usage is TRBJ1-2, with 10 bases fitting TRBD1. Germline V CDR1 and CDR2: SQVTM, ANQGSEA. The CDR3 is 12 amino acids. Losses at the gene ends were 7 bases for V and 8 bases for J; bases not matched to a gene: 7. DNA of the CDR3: TGCAGCGCCCGGGGGACAGGGGACGGCTACACCTTC. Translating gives CSARGTGDGYTF.

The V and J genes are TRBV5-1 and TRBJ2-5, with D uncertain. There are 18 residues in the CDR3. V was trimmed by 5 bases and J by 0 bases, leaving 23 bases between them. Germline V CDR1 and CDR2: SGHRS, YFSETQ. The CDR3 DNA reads TGCGCCAGCAGTCATCGGTCCGCCGCGATAACGTACCAAGAGACCCAGTACTTC. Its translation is CASSHRSAAITYQETQYF. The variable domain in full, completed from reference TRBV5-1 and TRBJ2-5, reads KAGVTQTPRYLIKTRGQQVTLSCSPISGHRSVSWYQQTPGQGLQFLFEYFSETQRNKGNFPGRFSGRQFSNSRSEMNVSTLELGDSALYLCASSHRSAAITYQETQYFGPGTRLLVL.

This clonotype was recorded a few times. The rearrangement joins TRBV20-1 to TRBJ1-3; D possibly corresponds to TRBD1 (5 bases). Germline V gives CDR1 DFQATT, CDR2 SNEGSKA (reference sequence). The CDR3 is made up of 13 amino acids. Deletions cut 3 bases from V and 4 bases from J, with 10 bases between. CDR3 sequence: CSASGQGGNTIYF. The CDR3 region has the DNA TGCAGTGCTAGTGGGCAGGGAGGAAACACCATATATTTT.

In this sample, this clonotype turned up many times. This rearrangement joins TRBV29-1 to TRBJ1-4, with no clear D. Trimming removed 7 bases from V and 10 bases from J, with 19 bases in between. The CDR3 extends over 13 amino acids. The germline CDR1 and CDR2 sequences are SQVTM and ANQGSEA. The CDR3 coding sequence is TGCAGCGCAGCCCGGTCCGACTTGGGAAAACTGTTTTTT. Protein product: CSAARSDLGKLFF.

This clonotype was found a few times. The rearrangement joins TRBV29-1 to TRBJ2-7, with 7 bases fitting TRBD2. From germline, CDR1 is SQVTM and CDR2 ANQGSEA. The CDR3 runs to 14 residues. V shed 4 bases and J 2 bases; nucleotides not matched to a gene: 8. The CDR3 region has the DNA TGCAGCGTTGGCGCGGGGGTAACGACCTACGAGCAGTACTTC. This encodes CSVGAGVTTYEQYF.